A selection of T cell receptor beta chains follows, all from one sample in a study of early T cells in non-severe SARS-CoV-2 infection. TCRdb re-derived calls from the 5' RACE reads in MiXCR, one entry per CDR3 protein. The repertoire includes around 84,000 distinct CDR3 sequences, about 12% of them detected once, and approximately 2.4% sits in the top ten. Sequenced material: whole blood. These receptor sequences come from an adult who was a healthcare worker with PCR-confirmed SARS-CoV-2 infection or an uninfected control (not recorded which). CDR3s include the opening cysteine and the closing phenylalanine or tryptophan. Each record gives: J gene, V gene, D gene, clone size, CDR3 DNA, CDR3 protein. A D gene is named only where the DNA matches it firmly. Not every row has a clone size; where given, it reads once, few, many or a size class.

>TRBJ1-5|TRBV5-6|NA|many
TGTGCCAGCAGCTACCGGGACTACAATCAGCCCCAGCATTTT
CASSYRDYNQPQHF
>TRBJ1-4|TRBV2|NA|NA
TGTGCCAGCAGTGAAGGGGGCGTGCGTGAAAAACTGTTTTTT
CASSEGGVREKLFF
>TRBJ2-5|TRBV9|TRBD2|few
TGTGCCAGCAGCGTAGTCGGGAGGGCCGAAGAGACCCAGTACTTC
CASSVVGRAEETQYF
>TRBJ2-3|TRBV3-1|NA|NA
TGTGCCAGCAGCCATCTCGGAGCAGATACGCAGTATTTT
CASSHLGADTQYF
>TRBJ2-1|TRBV29-1|NA|NA
TGCAGCGTTGAGTGGACTGAGCAGTTCTTC
CSVEWTEQFF
>TRBJ1-4|TRBV28|TRBD1|NA
TGTGCCAGCAGACCCCAACAGGGGTCTAATGAAAAACTGTTTTTT
CASRPQQGSNEKLFF
>TRBJ2-2|TRBV15|NA|few
TGTGCCACCAGCAGAGAAACGGTAACCGGGGAGCTGTTTTTT
CATSRETVTGELFF
>TRBJ1-2|TRBV5-1|NA|few
TGCGCCAGCAGCTTGGGCTGGGAAGGCCCCTATGGCTACACCTTC
CASSLGWEGPYGYTF
>TRBJ2-7|TRBV20-1|TRBD2|NA
TGCAGTGCTAGGGAACTAGCGGGAAAGGGCGAGCAGTACTTC
CSARELAGKGEQYF
>TRBJ2-3|TRBV6-4|TRBD2|few
TGTGCCAGCAGTGAAGCGGGAGGAGTGGGCCCAGATACGCAGTATTTT
CASSEAGGVGPDTQYF
>TRBJ2-7|TRBV6-5|NA|many
TGTGCCAGCAGTTACGCAGGGGGGGAAAGCGAGCAGTACTTC
CASSYAGGESEQYF
>TRBJ1-1|TRBV25-1|NA|NA
TGTGCCAGCAGTGAATTTGGGGAGGCAAAAGCTTTCTTT
CASSEFGEAKAFF
>TRBJ2-7|TRBV3-1|TRBD2|few
TGTGCCAGCAGCCCAAGCGGGGGGCTTACCTACGAGCAGTACTTC
CASSPSGGLTYEQYF
>TRBJ1-6|TRBV20-1|NA|many
TGCAGTGCTAGGGGGACCACCGCAAATAATTCACCCCTCCACTTT
CSARGTTANNSPLHF
>TRBJ2-7|TRBV2|NA|NA
TGTGCCAGCAGTGAGGGGCTTACCTACGAGCAGTACTTC
CASSEGLTYEQYF
>TRBJ2-3|TRBV15|TRBD2|NA
TGTGCCACCAGCGCCGGGACTAGCGGGAGCAGCACAGATACGCAGTATTTT
CATSAGTSGSSTDTQYF
>TRBJ2-3|TRBV19|TRBD2|many
TGTGCCAGCACTAGCGGGGGAGATACGCAGTATTTT
CASTSGGDTQYF
>TRBJ2-7|TRBV2|TRBD1|NA
TGTGCCAGCACCCACTCAGGAGGACAGGGGTACGAGCAGTACTTC
CASTHSGGQGYEQYF
>TRBJ2-1|TRBV25-1|NA|many
TGTGCCAGCAGTGAATTCGGGCGGGGTTTTTACAATGAGCAGTTCTTC
CASSEFGRGFYNEQFF
>TRBJ2-3|TRBV20-1|TRBD1|few
TGCAGTGCTAGGGACAGGGGGCGCTCAGATACGCAGTATTTT
CSARDRGRSDTQYF
>TRBJ2-1|TRBV7-2|NA|many
TGTGCCAGCAGCTCCGACCCGCCTCAAAGGCAGTTCTTC
CASSSDPPQRQFF
>TRBJ2-3|TRBV20-1|NA|many
TGCAGTGCCGTGAATACTGCCACAGATACGCAGTATTTT
CSAVNTATDTQYF
>TRBJ2-7|TRBV7-9|TRBD2|few
TGTGCCAGCAGCACGGGACTAGCGGGAAACTACGAGCAGTACTTC
CASSTGLAGNYEQYF